A single sample is the source of the 14 T cell receptor beta chains below, sequenced in a study of PD-1 blockade in mismatch repair-deficient tumors. TCRdb keeps only in-frame clones here, not all; method: immunoSEQ multiplex PCR. The sample shows under 85,000 clones, 70% to 80% of them seen only once. The sample in question was peripheral blood, obtained 2 weeks after starting pembrolizumab. The receptor source for this set is an adult with mismatch repair-deficient cancer.

The chain is built from TRBV6-4 and TRBJ2-1; D uncertain. The CDR3 has 13 amino acids. Germline loops: CDR1 MRHNA, CDR2 SNTAGT. Trimming shortened V by 4 bases and J by 0 bases, and 4 bases separated the two germline ends. Here the CDR3 DNA reads TGTGCCAGCAGTGTAAACTCCTACAATGAGCAGTTCTTC. This codes for CASSVNSYNEQFF.

The chain is built from TRBV6-5 and TRBJ1-4; 8 bases map to TRBD1. The CDR3 totals 16 residues. Germline CDR1 is MNHEY and CDR2 is SVGAGI. Trimming at V came to 4 bases and at J to 0 bases, leaving 4 bases not matched to a gene. Here the CDR3 reads CASSSPGQATNEKLFF. Written as DNA, the CDR3 is TGTGCCAGCAGTTCCCCGGGACAGGCAACTAATGAAAAACTGTTTTTT.

The table lists this clone with a few counts. CDR3 sequence reads: CASNSLHSGANVLTF. As DNA, the CDR3 is TGTGCCAGCAACTCTCTTCACTCTGGGGCCAACGTCCTGACTTTC. This chain uses TRBV6-1 with TRBJ2-6, with no clear D. The CDR3 sequence is 15 residues long. Looked up from germline, CDR1 is MNHNS and CDR2 is SASEGT. Between the trimmed V and J ends, which lost 7 bases and 0 bases, there was a span of 10 bases.

This clone was counted a single time. V usage is TRBV27 and J usage is TRBJ2-5; D may be TRBD2 (6 bases). Per germline, CDR1 MNHEY and CDR2 SMNVEV (reference sequence). The CDR3 has 14 amino acids. V shed 2 bases and J shed 13 bases, with 20 bases lying between them. This CDR3 reads CASSLDGTFHRWYF. The CDR3 DNA is TGTGCCAGCAGTTTAGACGGGACTTTTCACCGGTGGTACTTC.

In this sample, this clone turned up a few times. The chain has TRBV5-4 and TRBJ2-7; the D gene is possibly TRBD2 (5 bases). Germline CDR1 is SGHNT and CDR2 is YYREEE (reference sequence). The CDR3 loop spans 14 amino acids. Trimming removed 0 bases at V and 13 bases at J, with 20 bases between. CDR3: CASSLDSGLRPPYF. The CDR3, as DNA: TGTGCCAGCAGCTTGGATTCAGGACTCCGACCCCCATACTTC.

V is TRBV7-2 and J is TRBJ1-2; D unresolved. CDR1 is SGHTA and CDR2 is FQGNSA in the germline V gene. The CDR3 sequence is 17 residues long. V shed 5 bases and J shed 2 bases, with 21 bases lying between them. The CDR3 DNA is TGTGCCAGCAGCGTGCCCCTCGGGCCCCTTTTCAACTATGGCTACACCTTC. Translation gives CASSVPLGPLFNYGYTF.

The chain employs TRBV6-5 and TRBJ2-1, with 8 bases fitting TRBD2. V lost 0 bases and J lost 7; bases outside the gene matches: 2. This CDR3 is built from 14 residues. Germline V gene sequence: CDR1 MNHEY, CDR2 SVGAGI. DNA of the CDR3: TGTGCCAGCAGTTACTCCGGGACTAGAAATGAGCAGTTCTTC. This gives the protein CASSYSGTRNEQFF.

The chain is built from TRBV7-6 and TRBJ2-3; TRBD2 agrees at 9 bases. CDR3 length: 14 amino acids. CDR1 and CDR2 (germline): SGHVS, FNYEAQ. V shed 8 bases, J shed 2 bases, and the junction held 5 bases outside the gene matches. The chain's CDR3 is CASSGLANTDTQYF. For the CDR3, the DNA is TGTGCCAGCTCTGGACTAGCGAACACAGATACGCAGTATTTT.

This chain uses TRBV27 with TRBJ1-5; 7 bases are a match to TRBD1. CDR3 size: 15 residues. J lost 4 bases, V lost 2 bases, and 5 bases had no gene match. Germline CDR1 is MNHEY and CDR2 is SMNVEV (reference sequence). The CDR3 region has the DNA TGTGCCAGCAGTTTACAACAGGGGCCTAATCAGCCCCAGCATTTT. Translated, it gives CASSLQQGPNQPQHF.

V gene TRBV13 combines with J gene TRBJ1-1; 8 positions agree with TRBD1. The V and J ends lost 5 bases and 5 bases, in that order; junction bases with no gene match: 1. Germline V gene data show CDR1 as PRHDT and CDR2 as FYEKMQ (reference sequence). This CDR3 has 12 residues. CDR3 loop: CASSRQGTEAFF. As DNA, the CDR3 is TGTGCCAGCAGCAGACAGGGGACTGAAGCTTTCTTT.

CDR3 sequence (DNA): TGTGCCTGGAGTGTACGGGGGGTTTCGGAGACCCAGTACTTC. This codes for CAWSVRGVSETQYF. The V and J genes are TRBV30 and TRBJ2-5, with TRBD2 matching 7 bases. Per germline, CDR1 GTSNPN and CDR2 SVGIG (reference sequence). The CDR3 runs to 14 residues. V lost 0 bases and J lost 5; bases outside the gene matches: 6.

This clone was recorded only once. The chain carries TRBV29-1 and TRBJ2-5, with a tentative D call TRBD2 (5 bases). CDR3 length equals 11 residues. Germline loops: CDR1 SQVTM, CDR2 ANQGSEA. The V end lost 4 bases, the J end lost 5 bases, and 8 bases lay between the germline ends. The CDR3 reads CSVGTGETQYF. In nucleotides, the CDR3 is TGCAGCGTTGGGACGGGGGAGACCCAGTACTTC.

This clone was seen at least ten times. The genes are TRBV6-5 and TRBJ1-2; the D is unclear. Germline-derived CDR1 and CDR2 are MNHEY and SVGAGI. Trimming pared 2 bases from V and 8 bases from J, leaving 21 bases between. CDR3 size: 16 residues. The DNA for the CDR3 is TGTGCCAGCAGTTACCATTTCGCCGGGCCTCCTTCCGGCTACACCTTC. Translation gives CASSYHFAGPPSGYTF.

In its sample, this clone was seen once. This chain links TRBV28 with TRBJ2-1; TRBD1 aligns across 7 bases. Germline V gives CDR1 MDHEN, CDR2 SYDVKM. Trimming cost V 4 bases and J 5 bases; bases outside gene matches: 5. The CDR3 covers 14 residues. The CDR3 nucleotides are TGTGCCAGCAGTTCTCCGGGACAGAACAATGAGCAGTTCTTC. This translates into CASSSPGQNNEQFF.